This T cell receptor (beta chain) was profiled in a study of T cell responses to AZD1222 COVID-19 vaccine. Findings of the study overall: Per reports, nearly half of all spike-specific TCRs target regions that are unmutated in variants.

This clone came up once. Its antigen is unknown. Data came from immunoSEQ multiplex PCR; TCRdb stores just in-frame clones and leaves some out. The sample consists of roughly 77,000 clones, more than 90% of them appearing once. After removal of 6 bases from V and 6 bases from J, the junction contained 4 bases not matched to a gene. CDR1 and CDR2 from the germline V gene are SGHTA and FQGTGA. CDR3 length: 14 residues. This sequence originates from an adult who received the AZD1222 COVID-19 vaccine. The chain has TRBV7-3 and TRBJ1-6; TRBD1 matches at 8 bases. Source: peripheral blood, taken 28 days after the second AZD1222 dose. The CDR3 region is CASSPTGVNSPLHF. CDR3 bases: TGTGCCAGCAGTCCGACAGGGGTTAATTCACCCCTCCACTTT.